These 27 T cell receptor beta chains were sequenced from one sample in a study of Graves' ophthalmopathy and Graves' hyperthyroidism. RNA transcripts yielded amplified TCR beta CDR3 regions. A first-round RT-PCR used HTBI primers, followed by a second-round multiplex PCR. TCRdb analysed the multiplex PCR reads with MiXCR anew, one entry per CDR3 protein. The sample shows around 660,000 distinct CDR3 sequences, roughly 39% of them seen only once. Sequenced input: peripheral blood. The receptors were sampled from an adult man with Graves' ophthalmopathy.

This chain links TRBV27 with TRBJ1-1; D gene unclear. This CDR3 has 15 residues. Trimming shortened V by 5 bases and J by 4 bases, and 17 bases separated the two germline ends. Germline assignment: CDR1 MNHEY and CDR2 SMNVEV (reference sequence). The CDR3 bases are TGTGCCAGCAGTCCCCGCGGAGGCAAGGGCACTGAAGCTTTCTTT. It is translated as CASSPRGGKGTEAFF.

This clonotype has ten or more counts. The chain employs TRBV29-1 and TRBJ2-7, with 9 bases aligning to TRBD1. V shed 4 bases and J 4 bases; nucleotides not matched to a gene: 5. The CDR3 consists of 13 residues. CDR1 SQVTM and CDR2 ANQGSEA come from the germline V gene. The CDR3 bases are TGCAGCGTTGGGACAGGGGCCCAGTACGAGCAGTACTTC. It translates to CSVGTGAQYEQYF.

The table lists this clonotype with a count of one. CDR3 coding DNA: TGTGCCAGCAAGGGGACAGGGGGCTCGGGAAGGCCCCAGCATTTT. Amino acids: CASKGTGGSGRPQHF. The V and J genes are TRBV2 and TRBJ1-5; 12 bases map to TRBD1. The CDR3 runs 15 residues. Trimming removed 7 bases from V and 9 bases from J; junction bases left unmatched: 10. Per germline, CDR1 SNHLY and CDR2 FYNNEI.

This clonotype occurred once. Relative to the germline gene, one junction end is altered; a read error may explain this. The chain employs TRBV7-9 and TRBJ1-1; 7 bases map to TRBD1. The germline CDR1 and CDR2 sequences are SEHNR and FQNEAQ (reference sequence). The CDR3 length is 12 residues. The CDR3 loop is CASSPRQGTAFF. In DNA, the CDR3 is TGTGCTAGCAGCCCGCGACAGGGAACGGCTTTCTTT.

The chain links TRBV29-1 to TRBJ2-6; D ambiguous. V lost 1 base, J lost 3 bases, and 4 bases lay in between. The CDR3 is made up of 13 amino acids. Germline values: CDR1 SQVTM, CDR2 ANQGSEA. As DNA, the CDR3 is TGCAGCGTTGAAGGGATTGGGGCCAACGTCCTGACTTTC. Translating it yields CSVEGIGANVLTF. Based on the CDR3 plus reference TRBV29-1 and TRBJ2-6, the full variable domain is SAVISQKPSRDICQRGTSLTIQCQVDSQVTMMFWYRQQPGQSLTLIATANQGSEATYESGFVIDKFPISRPNLTFSTLTVSNMSPEDSSIYLCSVEGIGANVLTFGAGSRLTVL.

The chain combines TRBV15 with TRBJ2-7; maybe TRBD1 (6 bases). Germline assignment: CDR1 LNHNV and CDR2 YYDKDF (reference sequence). The V end was cut by 0 bases, the J end by 2 bases, with 11 bases between. This CDR3 comprises 15 residues. This CDR3 is CATSREGGLTYEQYF. CDR3 bases: TGTGCCACCAGCAGAGAAGGGGGATTGACCTACGAGCAGTACTTC. Full variable domain (outside the CDR3, taken from reference TRBV15 and TRBJ2-7): DAMVIQNPRYQVTQFGKPVTLSCSQTLNHNVMYWYQQKSSQAPKLLFHYYDKDFNNEADTPDNFQSRRPNTSFCFLDIRSPGLGDTAMYLCATSREGGLTYEQYFGPGTRLTVT.

The CDR3 DNA sequence: TGTGCCAGCAAAGGGACAGGGGTGGATCAGCCCCAGCATTTT. Amino acids: CASKGTGVDQPQHF. The rearrangement uses TRBV7-6 and TRBJ1-5; TRBD1 aligns across 10 bases. The CDR3 is 14 amino acids. Per the germline V gene, CDR1 is SGHVS and CDR2 is FNYEAQ. Trimming cost V 7 bases and J 5 bases; bases outside gene matches: 5.

The chain has TRBV7-9 and TRBJ2-7; no clear D gene. The DNA matches TRBJ2-1 better at its end, which makes the J call doubtful. Germline lookup yields CDR1 SEHNR and CDR2 FQNEAQ (reference sequence). CDR3 length: 13 amino acids. CDR3 nucleotides: TGTGCCAGCAGCTCGGAGCTCAGGAGTGAGCAGTTCTTC. Translated: CASSSELRSEQFF.

The chain uses TRBV19 and TRBJ2-7, with 7 positions matching TRBD1. The CDR3 runs to 12 residues. CDR1 and CDR2 from the germline V gene are LNHDA and SQIVND (reference sequence). V gave up 5 bases and J gave up 10 bases; unmatched junction bases: 8. CDR3 bases: TGTGCCAGTAGTTTCAGGACAGGCGATCAGTACTTC. Amino acid sequence: CASSFRTGDQYF.

This chain joins TRBV29-1 and TRBJ2-7; 9 bases fit TRBD1. V lost 6 bases, J lost 7 bases, and 10 bases stayed unmatched. The CDR3 is made up of 13 amino acids. The germline V gene encodes CDR1 SQVTM and CDR2 ANQGSEA. The CDR3 here is CSVTGTGYSEQYF. CDR3 nucleotide sequence: TGCAGCGTGACCGGGACAGGGTACTCGGAGCAGTACTTC.

This clonotype was found many times. The V gene is TRBV12-3 or TRBV12-4, the J gene TRBJ1-3; 7 nucleotides match TRBD1. The CDR3 is 14 residues long. J lost 4 bases, V lost 6 bases, and 6 bases had no gene match. DNA for the CDR3: TGTGCCAGCAGACCGACAGGGCTCGGAAACACCATATATTTT. It encodes CASRPTGLGNTIYF.

This CDR3 reads CASSYSVSGNTEAFF. The CDR3 DNA sequence: TGTGCCAGCAGTTACTCGGTTTCTGGGAACACTGAAGCTTTCTTT. The chain employs TRBV6-6 and TRBJ1-1; no reliable D call. The CDR3 covers 15 residues. Germline CDR1 and CDR2: MNHNY and SVGAGI (reference sequence). With 0 bases removed from V and 1 base from J, the gap between germline ends came to 9 bases.

To note about this clonotype: Lacking the conserved final phenylalanine or tryptophan, this CDR3 likely reflects a read error. The V and J genes are TRBV10-3 and TRBJ1-1; 12 bases align to TRBD1. After removal of 5 bases from V and 4 bases from J, the junction contained 5 bases not matched to a gene. From germline, CDR1 is ENHRY and CDR2 SYGVKD. This CDR3 contains 15 residues. CDR3 sequence: CAISRDRGRGTEAFS. CDR3 DNA sequence: TGTGCCATCAGTAGGGACAGGGGGCGCGGCACTGAAGCTTTCTCT.

This clonotype was observed at least ten times. V and J are TRBV6-5 and TRBJ2-7, with 8 bases identical to TRBD1. V shed 6 bases and J 3 bases; nucleotides not matched to a gene: 10. This CDR3 contains 15 residues. Germline V lookup: CDR1 MNHEY, CDR2 SVGAGI. This chain's CDR3 is CASRADRDQSYEQYF. CDR3 nucleotide sequence: TGTGCCAGCAGGGCGGACAGGGATCAAAGCTACGAGCAGTACTTC.

A few counts support this clonotype. J is TRBJ2-5 and V is TRBV5-1; TRBD2 is a possible D gene (6 bases). The ends were cut back, 4 bases at V and 2 bases at J, with 15 bases in the middle. Per the germline V gene, CDR1 is SGHRS and CDR2 is YFSETQ. CDR3 size: 15 residues. The CDR3 DNA follows: TGCGCCAGCAGCCGGGGGACTGAGCGGCAAGAGACCCAGTACTTC. As protein: CASSRGTERQETQYF.

The chain recombines TRBV5-1 with TRBJ2-5, with 12 bases matching TRBD1. The CDR3 is 16 amino acids. J gave up 5 bases and V 4 bases, and 9 bases lay outside the gene matches. The germline V gene encodes CDR1 SGHRS and CDR2 YFSETQ. CDR3 residues: CASSRWGQGAFETQYF. The CDR3 DNA reads as TGCGCCAGCAGCCGTTGGGGACAGGGGGCGTTCGAGACCCAGTACTTC.

Ten or more counts support this clonotype. The chain is built from TRBV25-1 and TRBJ2-7, with 14 bases matching TRBD2. CDR3 length: 15 amino acids. The V gene's germline CDR1 is MGHDK and CDR2 SYGVNS. V dropped 5 bases and J dropped 3; count of bases not matched to a gene: 3. In DNA, the CDR3 is TGTGCCAGCAGTAAGGGACTAGCGGGAGACTACGAGCAGTACTTC. It yields the protein CASSKGLAGDYEQYF.

This clonotype came up many times. CDR3 sequence: CASIGRDSYNSPLHF. In DNA form, the CDR3 reads TGTGCCAGCATAGGCCGGGACTCCTATAATTCACCCCTCCACTTT. The J gene is TRBJ1-6, the V gene TRBV2, with D hard to call. The CDR3 consists of 15 residues. The V and J ends lost 7 bases and 0 bases respectively, with 10 bases between them. Germline assignment: CDR1 SNHLY and CDR2 FYNNEI.

This clonotype was observed a few times. This chain joins TRBV19 and TRBJ1-2; D may be TRBD1 (5 bases). Germline V CDR1 and CDR2: LNHDA, SQIVND (reference sequence). The CDR3 consists of 14 residues. Between the trimmed V and J ends, which lost 2 bases and 8 bases, there was a span of 15 bases. The DNA of the CDR3 is TGTGCCAGTAGTATAAGGGGCTGGGGAGAGGGCTACACCTTC. Residues: CASSIRGWGEGYTF.

Concerning this clonotype itself: This may be a read error: a much more frequent sequence differs by one nucleotide. The chain recombines TRBV2 with TRBJ1-4; D possibly corresponds to TRBD1 (5 bases). Germline CDR1 is SNHLY and CDR2 is FYNNEI. This CDR3 is built from 14 residues. The V gene lost 6 bases and the J gene lost 4 bases, with 12 bases spanning the gap. This CDR3 is CASREGNGNEKLFF. The CDR3, as DNA: TGTGCCAGCAGGGAGGGGAACGGTAATGAAAAACTGTTTTTT.

This clonotype turned up a few times. The chain uses TRBV6-1 and TRBJ1-1; no clear D. Germline V CDR1 and CDR2: MNHNS, SASEGT. The CDR3 is made up of 14 amino acids. The germline V and J ends were trimmed by 8 bases and 1 base, with 14 bases remaining between them. The CDR3 DNA is TGTGCCAGCCTAGGACGGGCGAAGAACACTGAAGCTTTCTTT. Translating gives CASLGRAKNTEAFF.

A remark on this clonotype: The junction departs from the called germline gene at one end, perhaps through a read error. The chain links TRBV5-1 to TRBJ2-7; D is unresolved. The CDR3 has 12 residues. From germline, CDR1 is SGHRS and CDR2 YFSETQ. The CDR3 sequence: CASREGPYGQYF. The CDR3 region has the DNA TGCGCCAGCAGAGAAGGACCCTACGGGCAGTACTTC.

The chain carries TRBV6-6 and TRBJ2-5, with D unresolved. V was cut by 4 bases and J by 3 bases, with 12 bases left in between. This CDR3 region has 14 residues. The germline V gene has CDR1 MNHNY and CDR2 SVGAGI (reference sequence). CDR3 protein: CASSLIAAKETQYF. The CDR3 DNA is TGTGCCAGCAGTTTAATAGCCGCTAAAGAGACCCAGTACTTC.

A word on this clonotype: A much larger clone lies a single base off, so this may be a read error. The rearrangement uses TRBV10-3 and TRBJ2-2; D tentatively fits TRBD1 or TRBD2 (5 bases each). The CDR3 totals 14 residues. Germline lookup yields CDR1 ENHRY and CDR2 SYGVKD. CDR3 residues: CAISETGKFGELLF. CDR3 bases: TGTGCCATCAGTGAGACAGGAAAATTCGGGGAGCTGCTTTTT.

The sample holds many counts of this clonotype. CDR3 protein: CASIMSGNTIYF. The DNA of the CDR3 is TGTGCCAGCATCATGAGTGGAAACACCATATATTTT. The chain has TRBV12-3 or TRBV12-4 and TRBJ1-3, with D hard to call. The CDR3 length is 12 residues. V was clipped by 7 bases and J by 3 bases, with 7 bases between them.

The sample holds many counts of this clonotype. V and J are TRBV20-1 and TRBJ1-2; TRBD1 is a possible D gene (5 bases). The CDR3 loop spans 14 amino acids. V was pared by 0 bases and J by 2 bases, with 10 bases between. CDR1 DFQATT and CDR2 SNEGSKA come from the germline V gene (reference sequence). CDR3 DNA: TGCAGTGCTAGAGATACAGGAGACAACTATGGCTACACCTTC. It encodes CSARDTGDNYGYTF.

CDR3 protein: CSVTGADYGYTF. CDR3 in DNA: TGCAGCGTGACAGGGGCAGACTATGGCTACACCTTC. The chain is built from TRBV29-1 and TRBJ1-2; 8 nucleotides align to TRBD1. V trimming: 6 bases; J trimming: 3 bases; junction bases outside the gene matches: 3. This CDR3 contains 12 residues. Germline assignment: CDR1 SQVTM and CDR2 ANQGSEA.